The T cell receptor (beta chain) under discussion was sequenced for a study of Tregs in tolerant kidney transplant recipients. Study summary: The nonmyeloablative bone marrow transplants came from related graft donors, with transient mixed chimerism.

Regarding this clone: Its antigen is not known.

General study findings and limits: Tolerant patients' donor-specific Tregs expanded beyond overall Tregs, suggesting antigen-driven growth.

Some clones are missing from TCRdb's copy, which holds only in-frame ones; the method was immunoSEQ multiplex PCR. The table for this sample gives approximately 49,000 clones. This specimen was CD4+ T cells from blood, taken before the transplant. The receptor comes from a human donor who received a combined kidney and bone marrow transplant.

The chain's CDR3 is CAISTDNNEQFF. CDR3 bases read: TGTGCCATCAGTACAGATAACAATGAG. The chain combines TRBV10-3 with TRBJ2-1, with D hard to call. The read ends 3 residues early relative to the CDR3; the germline J gene fills the gap. Germline V gene lookup returns CDR1 ENHRY and CDR2 SYGVKD. The length of the CDR3 is 12 residues. With 5 bases removed from V and 5 bases from J, the gap between germline ends came to 7 bases.